Listed below are T cell receptor beta chains from one sample, sequenced in a study of response to subunit inactivated influenza vaccine. TCRdb re-derived calls from the RT-PCR reads in MiXCR, one entry per CDR3 protein. The data hold approximately 170,000 distinct CDR3 sequences, with approximately 15% observed a single time. Sequencing used CD8+ T cells sorted from PBMCs, obtained 4 to 6 days after vaccination. These receptors were obtained from a man aged 50 to 59 who received an inactivated influenza vaccine. The CDR3 runs from the conserved cysteine through the conserved F or W. D genes are given only for firm matches. Clone size, where shown, is once, few, many, or a class for clones that have expanded.

TRBJ2-1	TRBV19	TRBD2	-	TGTGCCAGTAGTTTGACTAGCATCAATGAGCAGTTCTTC	CASSLTSINEQFF
TRBJ2-7	TRBV7-6	TRBD1	few	TGTGCCAGCAGCCCATGGACAGGGGCCTACGAGCAGTACTTC	CASSPWTGAYEQYF
TRBJ2-1	TRBV24-1	-	-	TGTGCCACCAGTGACCCACCAGACAGGGAGGAATACAATGAGCAGTTCTTC	CATSDPPDREEYNEQFF
TRBJ1-1	TRBV4-3	-	few	TGCGCCAGCAGCCAAGGTGATAACACTGAAGCTTTCTTT	CASSQGDNTEAFF
TRBJ2-7	TRBV10-3	TRBD1	many	TGTGCCATCAGTGAGTCTAGATCGGCAGGGGGCTCCTACGAGCAGTACTTC	CAISESRSAGGSYEQYF
TRBJ1-5	TRBV2	-	-	TGTGCCAGCCGACAGGCCTATAGCAATCAGCCCCAGCATTTT	CASRQAYSNQPQHF
TRBJ2-5	TRBV29-1	-	-	TGCAGCGTTGAAAAGGGGGATCCTCAAGAGACCCAGTACTTC	CSVEKGDPQETQYF
TRBJ2-1	TRBV7-6	TRBD2	many	TGTGCCAGCAGCCCAAGACTAGCGGGGGAAAACAATGAGCAGTTCTTC	CASSPRLAGENNEQFF
TRBJ2-1	TRBV12-3/TRBV12-4	-	-	TGTGCCAGCAGTTTAGTCCAGGGGGGTTACAATGAGCAGTTCTTC	CASSLVQGGYNEQFF
TRBJ2-3	TRBV18	TRBD1	few	TGTGCCAGCTCACCGGGACAGGGGCTATGGGATACGCAGTATTTT	CASSPGQGLWDTQYF
TRBJ2-3	TRBV7-2	-	many	TGTGCCAGCAGCTTACGGACAGATACGCAGTATTTT	CASSLRTDTQYF
TRBJ2-3	TRBV7-2	-	few	TGTGCCAGCAGCTTAGGGGGGGAACTTTCGGATACGCAGTATTTT	CASSLGGELSDTQYF
TRBJ1-3	TRBV4-3	-	few	TGCGCCAGCAGCCAAGGAATTCGACACACCATATATTTT	CASSQGIRHTIYF
TRBJ1-5	TRBV7-9	-	-	TGTGCCAGCAGCGCTTATAGCAATCAGCCCCAGCATTTT	CASSAYSNQPQHF
TRBJ2-1	TRBV15	TRBD1	-	TGTGCCACCAGCAGATCCCGGACAGGGTATTGGGAGCAGTTCTTC	CATSRSRTGYWEQFF
TRBJ2-2	TRBV15	-	-	TGTGCCACCAGCAGAGATAGTGTCGGATCCACAGGGGAGCTGTTTTTT	CATSRDSVGSTGELFF
TRBJ2-1	TRBV11-2	-	-	TGTGCCAGCAGCTTAGTGGTGCTGGCAAGCTCCTACAATGAGCAGTTCTTC	CASSLVVLASSYNEQFF
TRBJ2-1	TRBV4-2	-	-	TGTGCCAGCAGCCAACCGTCAGGGGGGCCCTACAATGAGCAGTTCTTC	CASSQPSGGPYNEQFF
TRBJ2-1	TRBV7-2	TRBD1	many	TGTGCCAGCAGCTTGACAGGGGGCCATGAGCAGTTCTTC	CASSLTGGHEQFF
TRBJ2-7	TRBV27	-	few	TGTGCCAGCAGTTTAGTGGGGCAGGGGTTTCCCTACGAGCAGTACTTC	CASSLVGQGFPYEQYF
TRBJ2-2	TRBV7-2	-	few	TGTGCCAGCAGCCTCGGAGGGAAGGCGAACACCGGGGAGCTGTTTTTT	CASSLGGKANTGELFF
TRBJ2-7	TRBV7-7	-	-	TGTGCCAGCAGCCCCCAGGTGGGGGGACATACCTACGAGCAGTACTTC	CASSPQVGGHTYEQYF
TRBJ2-3	TRBV7-9	-	-	TGTGCCAGCAGCTTACCCCAATTAGGGAGGTTCACAGATACGCAGTATTTT	CASSLPQLGRFTDTQYF
TRBJ2-7	TRBV5-1	TRBD2	-	TGCGCCAGCAGCGCCGGGGGAGGGGCGCCAAACGAGCAGTACTTC	CASSAGGGAPNEQYF
TRBJ2-7	TRBV29-1	-	many	TGCAGCGTGCAAGGCTCCTACGAGCAGTACTTC	CSVQGSYEQYF
TRBJ2-4	TRBV28	-	many	TGTGCCAGCAGTCACCGCCGGGTTGAGGACATTCAGTACTTC	CASSHRRVEDIQYF
TRBJ2-1	TRBV25-1	TRBD2	-	TGTGCCAGCAGTTCCGGAGCGGGAGCTTACCGTGAGCAGTTCTTC	CASSSGAGAYREQFF
TRBJ2-7	TRBV3-1	-	-	TGTGCCAGCAGCCAAGATGCCCCGCCTAGGCCCTACGAGCAGTACTTC	CASSQDAPPRPYEQYF
TRBJ1-1	TRBV29-1	-	few	TGCAGCGTTGTGTGGGGGAACACTGAAGCTTTCTTT	CSVVWGNTEAFF
TRBJ2-1	TRBV7-6	-	-	TGTGCCAGCAGCTTATTTAGGAGCTCCTACAATGAGCAGTTCTTC	CASSLFRSSYNEQFF
TRBJ2-7	TRBV9	-	few	TGTGCCAGCAGCGTTGAAGCGAGTAGCTCCTACGAGCAGTACTTC	CASSVEASSSYEQYF
TRBJ2-3	TRBV28	-	few	TGTGCCAGCAGTTATGGGGGCGAGGTCCACACAGATACGCAGTATTTT	CASSYGGEVHTDTQYF
TRBJ2-1	TRBV29-1	-	-	TGCAGCGGAAGCGGAGGCTACAATGAGCAGTTCTTC	CSGSGGYNEQFF